This TCR beta chain derives from a study of molecular identifiers for immune sequencing clone quantification. It was with previously described methods and listed TCR primers that bulk TCR libraries were made. TCRdb reprocessed the PCR reads via MiXCR and lists one record per CDR3 protein. The sample lists 79,000 or so distinct CDR3 sequences, around 27% occurring once. About this clonotype: Its antigen is still unknown.

Whole-study results and caveats: Researchers reportedly could pick up spiked Jurkat TCR RNA from one cell mixed into approximately 1 million naive cells. Clonotypes topping 20 RNA copies carried over 97% of effector molecules but under 1% of naive ones. Clone sizes that are highly expanded could be underestimated when identical TCR molecules share a barcode.

The CDR3 covers 16 residues. V was shortened by 0 bases and J by 6 bases, with 15 bases between the two germline ends. Germline assignment: CDR1 LGHNA and CDR2 YSLEER. This chain links TRBV4-3 with TRBJ2-1, with unresolved D. The material sequenced was naive CD8+ T cells from blood, with Jurkat cell RNA spiked in. Sample subset: FACS-sorted CD8+CD4-CCR7+CD45RA+ naive T cells. The clonotype originates from a human donor in good health. Some libraries in this study had Jurkat cell RNA spiked in. The CDR3 coding sequence is TGCGCCAGCAGCCAAGAGGGTCTACCGCTAATCAATGAGCAGTTCTTC. This encodes CASSQEGLPLINEQFF.